A selection of T cell receptor beta chains follows, all from one sample in a study of blood T cell repertoires in COVID-19. Assay used: immunoSEQ multiplex PCR; TCRdb lists only in-frame clones, some missing. The sample lists fewer than 120,000 clones; 72% were seen once. The sample taken for sequencing was peripheral blood. These receptors came from a woman aged 55-70 years with acute or convalescent COVID-19. The CDR3 runs from the conserved cysteine through the conserved F or W. D genes are given only for firm matches. Some rows mark clone size as missing; the rest say once, few, many or name a class of expanded clone.

v_call	j_call	d_call	clone_size	cdr3_nt	cdr3_aa
TRBV28	TRBJ1-2	-	-	TGTGCCAGCAGTGACCCGCAGGGGCGTTATGGCTACACCTTC	CASSDPQGRYGYTF
TRBV9	TRBJ2-5	-	-	TGTGCCAGCAGCGTAGGAGGCCAAACTGTCCAAGAGACCCAGTACTTC	CASSVGGQTVQETQYF
TRBV3-1/TRBV3-2	TRBJ2-7	-	-	TGTGCCAGCAGCCAAGCGACAGCTCGATACGAGCAGTACTTC	CASSQATARYEQYF
TRBV12-3/TRBV12-4	TRBJ2-5	-	-	TGTGCCAGCAGGACTAGTCGTTCAGAGACCCAGTACTTC	CASRTSRSETQYF
TRBV18	TRBJ2-4	TRBD2	once	TGTGCCAGCTCACCAGTTCCCACTAGCGGGGGCATCTTTGACAGGGAAAACATTCAGTACTTC	CASSPVPTSGGIFDRENIQYF
TRBV7-2	TRBJ1-6	-	-	TGTGCCAGCAGCTTAAATCAGGGGAATAATTCACCCCTCCACTTT	CASSLNQGNNSPLHF
TRBV19	TRBJ1-6	-	-	TGTGCCAGTAGTATTAAAGGGGTTTTCTCACCCCTCCACTTT	CASSIKGVFSPLHF
TRBV5-4	TRBJ1-4	TRBD1	-	TGTGCCAGCAGCTCTAGTCCGGACAGGAACGAAAAACTGTTTTTT	CASSSSPDRNEKLFF
TRBV7-8	TRBJ1-6	-	-	TGTGCCAGCAGCCCAACGACACATCGTCGGAATTCACCCCTCCACTTT	CASSPTTHRRNSPLHF
TRBV7-3	TRBJ2-6	-	-	TGTGCCAGCAGCTTAAGGGGACAATCCTCTGGGGCCAACGTCCTGACTTTC	CASSLRGQSSGANVLTF
TRBV5-4	TRBJ1-5	TRBD1	-	TGTGCCAGCAGCCCGGGACAGAACGGTCAGCCCCAGCATTTT	CASSPGQNGQPQHF
TRBV5-6	TRBJ2-5	-	once	TGTGCCAGCAGTGATCGAGTCAAAGAGACCCAGTACTTC	CASSDRVKETQYF
TRBV19	TRBJ2-3	TRBD1	-	TGTGCCAGTAGTAGGGTACACCGGGACAGGGTACTCCGGTGGACCCAAGATACGCAGTATTTT	CASSRVHRDRVLRWTQDTQYF
TRBV11-3	TRBJ2-7	TRBD2	-	TGTGCCAGCAGCCCCCGTGCGGGGGGAAGTTACGAGCAGTACTTC	CASSPRAGGSYEQYF
TRBV3-1/TRBV3-2	TRBJ1-5	-	-	TGTGCCAGCAGCCAAAAGTCGGGAAACCCTCAGCCCCAGCATTTT	CASSQKSGNPQPQHF
TRBV18	TRBJ1-2	TRBD1	few	TGTGCCAGCTCACCAGGGGCAGGGGGGAAGTTCACCTTC	CASSPGAGGKFTF
TRBV7-6	TRBJ2-1	TRBD2	-	TGTGCCAGCAGCTCAGAGCGGGGGCCTTACAATGAGCAGTTCTTC	CASSSERGPYNEQFF
TRBV5-1	TRBJ2-7	-	-	TGCGCCAGCAGTTCCTCGGCACTAACCTACGAGCAGTACTTC	CASSSSALTYEQYF
TRBV7-2	TRBJ1-6	-	many	TGTGCCAGCAGCTTTTGGGGGGACCTCCACTTT	CASSFWGDLHF
TRBV21-1	TRBJ2-1	-	-	TGTGCCAGCAGCAAATCTCCCCTTGTTCGTTCGGTTGCAGGGCACAATGAGCAGTTCTTC	CASSKSPLVRSVAGHNEQFF
TRBV6-5	TRBJ1-1	-	once	TGTGCCAGCAGTTACGATCGGTTATCGAACACTGAAGCTTTCTTT	CASSYDRLSNTEAFF
TRBV6-5	TRBJ1-1	TRBD1	-	TGTGCCAGCAGGACAGGGGGCCTGGCTTTCTTT	CASRTGGLAFF
TRBV18	TRBJ1-6	-	-	TGTGCCAGCTCACCGGGGGGTAATTCACCCCTCCACTTT	CASSPGGNSPLHF
TRBV15	TRBJ2-5	-	few	TGTGCCACCAGCAGAGAGAGGAGAAGGGAGACCCAGTACTTC	CATSRERRRETQYF
TRBV5-6	TRBJ1-4	-	-	TGTGCCAGCATCCCGAGTCGGGGTGGTGAAAAACTGTTTTTT	CASIPSRGGEKLFF
TRBV29-1	TRBJ2-7	-	-	TGCAGCGTTGTTCCCGCAGGCAACTACGAGCAGTACTTC	CSVVPAGNYEQYF
TRBV11-1	TRBJ1-1	-	-	TGTGCCAGCAGCTTTTCAGTCGACACTGAAGCTTTCTTT	CASSFSVDTEAFF
TRBV7-3	TRBJ2-1	-	-	TGTGCCAGCAGCTTGGCCCCAGGGAGGCAGCAGTTCTTC	CASSLAPGRQQFF
TRBV3-1/TRBV3-2	TRBJ1-2	-	-	TGTGCCAGCAGCCAAACGACATCGCGAGGCTACACCTTC	CASSQTTSRGYTF
TRBV27	TRBJ2-5	TRBD2	-	TGTGCCAGCAGTTTATCTGGGACTAGCGGGGAACTCCAAGAGACCCAGTACTTC	CASSLSGTSGELQETQYF
TRBV28	TRBJ1-2	-	few	TGTGCCAGCAGTCTGGACCGTCTGGGGGGTGGCTACACCTTC	CASSLDRLGGGYTF
TRBV7-7	TRBJ2-2	-	-	TGTGCCAGCAGCTCGCAGGGAACCGGGGAGCTGTTTTTT	CASSSQGTGELFF
TRBV20-1	TRBJ2-1	-	once	TGCAGTGCTAGTACGGGGGTGAATGAGCAGTTCTTC	CSASTGVNEQFF
TRBV3-1/TRBV3-2	TRBJ2-1	-	-	TGTGCCAGCAGCCAAGTAGAGTTTCACGGTGAGCAGTTCTTC	CASSQVEFHGEQFF
TRBV5-1	TRBJ2-2	TRBD1	-	TGCGCCAGCAGCATTGACAGGGGGACCGGGGAGCTGTTTTTT	CASSIDRGTGELFF
TRBV14	TRBJ1-2	-	few	TGTGCCAGCAGCCAAGACAGGCTGGAAGGCTACACCTTC	CASSQDRLEGYTF
TRBV24-1	TRBJ2-5	TRBD2	-	TGTGCCACCAGTGCTCTAGCGGCTAACCAAGAGACCCAGTACTTC	CATSALAANQETQYF
TRBV6-5	TRBJ1-3	-	-	TGTGCCAGCAGTTCACAGGGAAACACCATATATTTT	CASSSQGNTIYF
TRBV24-1	TRBJ2-1	-	-	TGTGCCACCAGTGATTCGAGGGATGAGCAGTTCTTC	CATSDSRDEQFF
TRBV6-5	TRBJ2-1	-	-	TGTGCCAGCAGTTACCCTCAGGCACAGCACAATGAGCAGTTCTTC	CASSYPQAQHNEQFF
TRBV30	TRBJ1-1	-	once	TGTGCCTGGAGACCAGGTGGGCAGGCTGAAGCTTTCTTT	CAWRPGGQAEAFF
TRBV14	TRBJ2-5	TRBD1	-	TGTGCCAGCAGCCCAGGACAGGGGTCTCAAGAGACCCAGTACTTC	CASSPGQGSQETQYF
TRBV24-1	TRBJ1-1	-	once	TGTGCCACCAGTGATCGAGCGGGGGGTAACACTGAAGCTTTCTTT	CATSDRAGGNTEAFF
TRBV2	TRBJ1-2	-	-	TGTGCCAGCAGTGAATCGGGGGGTAACTATGGCTACACCTTC	CASSESGGNYGYTF
TRBV6-6	TRBJ1-2	TRBD1	-	TGTGCCAGCAGTTCCGACAGGGGATACGGCTATGGCTACACCTTC	CASSSDRGYGYGYTF